The clone carrying this T cell receptor beta chain was detected a few times. Its antigen is undetermined. Molecular barcoding with unique molecular identifiers was used for the TCRbeta library. TCRdb recomputed calls from the PCR reads with MiXCR, one row per CDR3 protein. The sample has about 500,000 distinct CDR3 sequences; 11% are singletons. The CDR3 runs 15 residues. Germline lookup yields CDR1 MNHEY and CDR2 SVGEGT. Losses at the gene ends were 2 bases for V and 5 bases for J; bases not matched to a gene: 5. The record originates from a study of T-cell reconstitution after alpha-beta-depleted transplantation in children. Findings of the study overall: When one year had passed after transplant, most T-cell counts and diversity came from newly produced T cells. Alpha-beta T cells present about two months after transplant were reported to originate from several hundred expanded graft clones. Surviving recipient T cells and intrathymic progenitors accounted for some patients' high TCRbeta diversity at day 60.

The sequencing used PBMCs, mostly from graft donor cells, collected 180 days after TCRalphabeta/CD19-depleted stem cell transplant. This clonotype was sampled from a female patient aged 2-9 years who had a stem cell transplant for aplastic anemia, so the T cells may come from the graft donor. V usage is TRBV6-2 or TRBV6-3 and J usage is TRBJ2-5; 10 bases are a match to TRBD1. As DNA, the CDR3 is TGTGCCAGCAGTTACCTGGGACAGGGGACGGAGACCCAGTACTTC. It is translated as CASSYLGQGTETQYF.